The T cell receptor (beta chain) under discussion was sequenced for a study of cytomegalovirus exposure and HLA in healthy donors. The germline V gene has CDR1 SGHRS and CDR2 YFSETQ. The V end lost 5 bases, the J end lost 10 bases, and 21 bases lay between the germline ends. This CDR3 is 14 amino acids long. The PCR employed 60 Vbeta primers together with 13 Jbeta primers. Method: immunoSEQ multiplex PCR; TCRdb's copy keeps in-frame clones and lacks some. The sample consists of some 120,000 clones, about 74% of them appearing once. Broader study findings: It emerged from a later analysis that several of the most significant clusters appeared to be linked to common viral pathogens. With later analysis, a missense DCLRE1C variant became linked to TCR beta V- and J-gene trimming.

To note about this clone: The antigen is unknown.

The receptor comes from a man younger than 45 in good health and CMV-seronegative. The sample was PBMCs. The genes are TRBV5-1 and TRBJ1-1; D is uncertain. CDR3 DNA sequence: TGCGCCAGCAGTCGATCATATCGCGAGGATGGAGCTTTCTTT. Translated: CASSRSYREDGAFF.